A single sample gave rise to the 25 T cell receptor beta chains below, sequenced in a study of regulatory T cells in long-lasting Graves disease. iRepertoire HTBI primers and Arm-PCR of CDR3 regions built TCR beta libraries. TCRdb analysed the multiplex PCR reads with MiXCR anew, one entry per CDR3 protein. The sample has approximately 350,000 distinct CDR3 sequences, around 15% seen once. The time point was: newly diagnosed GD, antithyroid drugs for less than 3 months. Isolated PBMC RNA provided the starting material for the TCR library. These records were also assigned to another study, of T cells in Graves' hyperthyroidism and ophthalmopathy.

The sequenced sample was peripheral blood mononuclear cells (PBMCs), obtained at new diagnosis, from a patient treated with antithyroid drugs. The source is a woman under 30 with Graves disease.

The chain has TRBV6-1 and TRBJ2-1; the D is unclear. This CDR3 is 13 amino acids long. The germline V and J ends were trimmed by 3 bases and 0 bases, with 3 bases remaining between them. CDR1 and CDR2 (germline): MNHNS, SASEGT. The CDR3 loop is CASSDSSYNEQFF. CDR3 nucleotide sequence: TGTGCCAGCAGTGACTCCTCCTACAATGAGCAGTTCTTC.

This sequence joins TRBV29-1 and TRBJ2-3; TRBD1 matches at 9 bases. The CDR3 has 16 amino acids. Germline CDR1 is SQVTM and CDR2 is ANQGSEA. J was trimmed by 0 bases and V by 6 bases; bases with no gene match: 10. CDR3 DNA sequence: TGCAGCGTCGTCCCGGGACAGGGCCCTAGCACAGATACGCAGTATTTT. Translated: CSVVPGQGPSTDTQYF.

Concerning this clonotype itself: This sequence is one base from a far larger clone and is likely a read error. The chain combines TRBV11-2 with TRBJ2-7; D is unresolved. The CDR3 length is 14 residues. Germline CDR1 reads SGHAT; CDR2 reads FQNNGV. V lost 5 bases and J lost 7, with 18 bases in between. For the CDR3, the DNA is TGTGCCAGCAGCGCCCGGGTCTCCTACAATGAGCAGTACTTC. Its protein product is CASSARVSYNEQYF. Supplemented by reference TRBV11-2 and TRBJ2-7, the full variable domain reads EAGVAQSPRYKIIEKRQSVAFWCNPISGHATLYWYQQILGQGPKLLIQFQNNGVVDDSQLPKDRFSAERLKGVDSTLKIQPAKLEDSAVYLCASSARVSYNEQYFGPGTRLTVT.

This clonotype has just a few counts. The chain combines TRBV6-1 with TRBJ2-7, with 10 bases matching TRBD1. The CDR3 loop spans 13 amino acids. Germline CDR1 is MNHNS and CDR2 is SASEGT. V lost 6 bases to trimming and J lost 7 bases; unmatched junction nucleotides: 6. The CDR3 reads CASSRDRGNEQYF. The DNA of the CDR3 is TGTGCCAGCAGCCGGGACAGGGGAAATGAGCAGTACTTC.

The CDR3 nucleotides are TGTGCCATCAGTGAGGCAATGAACACTGAAGCTTTCTTT. It is translated as CAISEAMNTEAFF. The chain carries TRBV10-3 and TRBJ1-1; no reliable D call. V was pared by 2 bases and J by 0 bases, with 4 bases between. CDR3 size: 13 residues. Germline lookup yields CDR1 ENHRY and CDR2 SYGVKD.

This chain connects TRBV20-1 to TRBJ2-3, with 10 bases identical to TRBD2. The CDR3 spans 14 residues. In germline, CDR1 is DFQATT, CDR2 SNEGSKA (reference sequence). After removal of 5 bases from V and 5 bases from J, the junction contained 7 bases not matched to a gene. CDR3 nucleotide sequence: TGCAGTGCTGGACTAGCGGAGGTGGGAGATACGCAGTATTTT. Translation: CSAGLAEVGDTQYF.

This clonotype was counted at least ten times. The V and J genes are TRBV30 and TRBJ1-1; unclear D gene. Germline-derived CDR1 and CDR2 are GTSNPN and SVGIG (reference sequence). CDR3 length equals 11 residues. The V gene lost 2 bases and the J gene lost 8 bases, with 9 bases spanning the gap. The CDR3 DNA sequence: TGTGCCTGGAGTCAGACGGGAGAAGCTTTCTTT. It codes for CAWSQTGEAFF.

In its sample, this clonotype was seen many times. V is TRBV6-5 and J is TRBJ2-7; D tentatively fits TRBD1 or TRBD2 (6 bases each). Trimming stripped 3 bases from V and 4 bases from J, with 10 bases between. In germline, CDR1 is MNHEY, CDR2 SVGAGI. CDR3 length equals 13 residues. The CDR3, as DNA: TGTGCCAGCAGTTATCCGGGGGCTTACGAGCAGTACTTC. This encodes CASSYPGAYEQYF.

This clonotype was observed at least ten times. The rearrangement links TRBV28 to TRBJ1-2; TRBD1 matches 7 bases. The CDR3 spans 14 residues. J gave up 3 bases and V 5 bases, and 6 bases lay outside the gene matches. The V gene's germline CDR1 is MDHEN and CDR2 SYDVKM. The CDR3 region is CASSLTGTDYGYTF. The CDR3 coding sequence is TGTGCCAGCAGTCTAACCGGGACAGACTATGGCTACACCTTC.

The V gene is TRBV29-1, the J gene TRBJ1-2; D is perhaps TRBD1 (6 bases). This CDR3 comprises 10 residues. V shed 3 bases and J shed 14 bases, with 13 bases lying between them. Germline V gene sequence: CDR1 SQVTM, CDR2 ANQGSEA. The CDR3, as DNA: TGCAGCGTTGATGGGGGCTTAAATACCTTC. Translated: CSVDGGLNTF.

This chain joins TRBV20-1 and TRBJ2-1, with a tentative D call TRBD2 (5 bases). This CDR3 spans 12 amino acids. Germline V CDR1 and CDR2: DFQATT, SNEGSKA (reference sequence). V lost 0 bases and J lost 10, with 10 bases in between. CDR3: CSARDQREEQFF. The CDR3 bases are TGCAGTGCTAGAGATCAACGGGAAGAGCAGTTCTTC.

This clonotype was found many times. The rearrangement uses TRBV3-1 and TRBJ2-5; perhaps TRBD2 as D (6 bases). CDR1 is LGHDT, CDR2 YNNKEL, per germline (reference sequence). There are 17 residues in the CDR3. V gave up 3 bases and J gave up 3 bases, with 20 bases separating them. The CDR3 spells CASSHSRQRVSEETQYF. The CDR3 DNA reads TGTGCCAGCAGCCATTCCCGACAGCGGGTATCAGAAGAGACCCAGTACTTC.

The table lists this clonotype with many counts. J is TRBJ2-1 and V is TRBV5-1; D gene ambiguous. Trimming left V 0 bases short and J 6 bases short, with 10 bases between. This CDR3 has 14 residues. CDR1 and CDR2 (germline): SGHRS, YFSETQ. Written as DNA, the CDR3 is TGCGCCAGCAGCTTGGCGGGTAAGGCCAATGAGCAGTTCTTC. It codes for CASSLAGKANEQFF.

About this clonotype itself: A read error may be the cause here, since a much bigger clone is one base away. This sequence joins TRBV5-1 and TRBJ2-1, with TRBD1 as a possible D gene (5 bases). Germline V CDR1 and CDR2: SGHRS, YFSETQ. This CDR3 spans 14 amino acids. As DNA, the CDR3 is TGCGCCAGCAGCTTGGGTACGGACAACAATGAGCAGCTCTTC. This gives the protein CASSLGTDNNEQLF.

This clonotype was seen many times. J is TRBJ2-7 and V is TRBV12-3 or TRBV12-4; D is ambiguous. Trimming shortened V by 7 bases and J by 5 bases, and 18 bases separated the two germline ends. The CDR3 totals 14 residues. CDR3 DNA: TGTGCCAGCACCAAGACTCTCCGCTCGGACGAGCAGTACTTC. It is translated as CASTKTLRSDEQYF.

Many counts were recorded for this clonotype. The CDR3 loop reads CSVRTSGGPGEQYF. DNA for the CDR3: TGCAGCGTACGGACTAGCGGGGGCCCGGGCGAGCAGTACTTC. This chain uses TRBV29-1 with TRBJ2-7; TRBD2 matches at 13 bases. The CDR3 extends over 14 amino acids. The trim removed 6 bases at V and 6 bases at J, leaving 8 bases unmatched. The germline CDR1 and CDR2 sequences are SQVTM and ANQGSEA.

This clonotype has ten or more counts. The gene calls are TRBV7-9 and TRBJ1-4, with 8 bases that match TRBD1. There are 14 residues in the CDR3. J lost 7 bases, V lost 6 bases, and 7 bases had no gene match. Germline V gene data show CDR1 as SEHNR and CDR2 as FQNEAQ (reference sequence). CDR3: CASSLDRVIEKLFF. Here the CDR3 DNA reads TGTGCCAGCAGTTTGGACAGGGTCATTGAAAAACTGTTTTTT.

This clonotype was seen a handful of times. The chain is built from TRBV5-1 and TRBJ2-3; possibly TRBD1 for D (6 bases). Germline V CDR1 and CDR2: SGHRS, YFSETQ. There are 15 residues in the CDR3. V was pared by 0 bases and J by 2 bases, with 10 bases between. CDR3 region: CASSLARGYTDTQYF. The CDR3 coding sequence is TGCGCCAGCAGCTTGGCCAGGGGTTACACAGATACGCAGTATTTT.

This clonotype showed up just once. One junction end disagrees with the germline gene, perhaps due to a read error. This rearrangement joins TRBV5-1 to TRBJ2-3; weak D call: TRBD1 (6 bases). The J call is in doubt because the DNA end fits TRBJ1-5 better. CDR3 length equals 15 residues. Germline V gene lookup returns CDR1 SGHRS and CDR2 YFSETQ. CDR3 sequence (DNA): TGTGCCAGCAGCTTGGCCGACCGGGACACAGATACGCAGCATTTT. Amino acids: CASSLADRDTDTQHF.

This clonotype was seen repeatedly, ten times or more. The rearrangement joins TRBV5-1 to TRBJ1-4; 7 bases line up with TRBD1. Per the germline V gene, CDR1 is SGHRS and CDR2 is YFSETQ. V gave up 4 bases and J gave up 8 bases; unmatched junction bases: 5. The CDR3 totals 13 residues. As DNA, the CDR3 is TGCGCCAGCAGCCTGGACAGGCCCGAAAAACTGTTTTTT. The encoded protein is CASSLDRPEKLFF.

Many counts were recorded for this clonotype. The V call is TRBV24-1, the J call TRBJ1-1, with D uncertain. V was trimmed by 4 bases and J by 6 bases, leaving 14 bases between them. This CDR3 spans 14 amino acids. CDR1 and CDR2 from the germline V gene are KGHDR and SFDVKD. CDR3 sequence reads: CATSDTSVGPEAFF. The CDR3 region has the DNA TGTGCCACCAGTGACACATCAGTGGGCCCTGAAGCTTTCTTT.

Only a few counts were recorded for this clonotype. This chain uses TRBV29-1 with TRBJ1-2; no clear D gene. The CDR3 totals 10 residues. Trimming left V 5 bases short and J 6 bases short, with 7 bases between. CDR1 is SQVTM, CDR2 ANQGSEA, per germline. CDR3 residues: CSVSVDGYTF. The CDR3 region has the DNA TGCAGCGTTTCGGTTGATGGCTACACCTTC. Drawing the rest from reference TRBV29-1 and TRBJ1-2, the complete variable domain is SAVISQKPSRDICQRGTSLTIQCQVDSQVTMMFWYRQQPGQSLTLIATANQGSEATYESGFVIDKFPISRPNLTFSTLTVSNMSPEDSSIYLCSVSVDGYTFGSGTRLTVV.

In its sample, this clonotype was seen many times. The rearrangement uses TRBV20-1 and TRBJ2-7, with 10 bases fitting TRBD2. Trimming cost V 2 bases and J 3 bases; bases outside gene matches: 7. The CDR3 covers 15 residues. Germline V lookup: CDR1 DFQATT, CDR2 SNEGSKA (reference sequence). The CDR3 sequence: CSARLGLADDYEQYF. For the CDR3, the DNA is TGCAGTGCTAGACTCGGACTAGCGGACGACTACGAGCAGTACTTC.

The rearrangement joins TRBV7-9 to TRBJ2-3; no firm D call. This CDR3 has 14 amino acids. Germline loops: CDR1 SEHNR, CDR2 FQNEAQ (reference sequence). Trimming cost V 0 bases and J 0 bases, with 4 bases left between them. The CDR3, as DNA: TGTGCCAGCAGCTTAGCTGACAGCACAGATACGCAGTATTTT. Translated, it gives CASSLADSTDTQYF.

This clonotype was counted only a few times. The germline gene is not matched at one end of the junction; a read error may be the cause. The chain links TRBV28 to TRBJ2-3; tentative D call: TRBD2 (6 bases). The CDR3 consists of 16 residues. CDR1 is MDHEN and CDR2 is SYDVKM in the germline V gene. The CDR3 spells CASSFPREPPTDAQYF. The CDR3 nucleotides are TGTGCCAGCAGTTTCCCCCGGGAGCCCCCCACAGATGCGCAGTATTTT.